Shown below are 11 T cell receptor beta chains from a single sample sequenced in a study of shared clonotypes between healthy human individuals. It was CD45RO-negative cells, positively selected for CCR7, that made up naive CD8 cells, with terminally differentiated effector memory CD45RA+ cells excluded. Assay: immunoSEQ multiplex PCR; the TCRdb copy retains only in-frame clones and omits some. The table lists 2 million or so clones, about 94% of them singletons. The sample taken for sequencing was naive CD8+ T cells sorted from blood. These TCRs come from a man aged 18 to 29 in good health.

The CDR3 DNA reads as TGTGCCAGCAGCCCGGGGGCTAGCGGTTGGGGGAGGTACTTC. Translation: CASSPGASGWGRYF. This rearrangement joins TRBV7-2 to TRBJ2-7; possibly TRBD2 for D (7 bases). The CDR3 has 14 amino acids. Germline-derived CDR1 and CDR2 are SGHTA and FQGNSA. The V end was cut by 5 bases, the J end by 12 bases, with 23 bases between.

This sequence joins TRBV19 and TRBJ2-7, with a possible D match to TRBD1 (6 bases). This CDR3 region has 15 residues. The V gene lost 1 base and the J gene lost 0 bases, with 10 bases spanning the gap. Per germline, CDR1 LNHDA and CDR2 SQIVND (reference sequence). The CDR3 coding sequence is TGTGCCAGTAGTATAGCACAGGGCAGCTCCTACGAGCAGTACTTC. Its protein is CASSIAQGSSYEQYF.

The V gene is TRBV28, the J gene TRBJ2-3; 7 bases align to TRBD1. CDR1 and CDR2 from the germline V gene are MDHEN and SYDVKM. The CDR3 is 15 amino acids. Losses at the gene ends were 2 bases for V and 0 bases for J; bases not matched to a gene: 2. This CDR3 is CASSLGTDSTDTQYF. CDR3 in DNA: TGTGCCAGCAGTTTAGGGACAGACAGCACAGATACGCAGTATTTT.

This chain uses TRBV30 with TRBJ2-1; D uncertain. Germline V gene sequence: CDR1 GTSNPN, CDR2 SVGIG (reference sequence). CDR3 size: 15 residues. V was cut by 0 bases and J by 10 bases, with 19 bases left in between. This CDR3 reads CAWSVISYPTWEQFF. CDR3 nucleotides: TGTGCCTGGAGTGTAATTTCGTACCCCACGTGGGAGCAGTTCTTC.

The V call is TRBV30, the J call TRBJ2-7; D is perhaps TRBD2 (6 bases). The CDR3 loop spans 20 amino acids. Looked up from germline, CDR1 is GTSNPN and CDR2 is SVGIG (reference sequence). Trimming removed 2 bases from V and 2 bases from J, with 31 bases in between. CDR3 residues: CAWSSPILMGLGRPPYEQYF. CDR3 in DNA: TGTGCCTGGAGTTCACCAATCCTAATGGGACTGGGACGGCCACCCTACGAGCAGTACTTC.

CDR3 residues: CASSDLAGEGSSYNEQFF. The CDR3 DNA reads TGCGCCAGCAGTGATCTAGCGGGAGAGGGGAGCTCCTACAATGAGCAGTTCTTC. The V gene is TRBV10-2, the J gene TRBJ2-1; 10 bases fit TRBD2. The germline gives CDR1 WSHSY, CDR2 SAAADI. Germline trimming cut 3 bases from V and 0 bases from J; bases unmatched to any gene: 8. The CDR3 is 18 amino acids.

The V call is TRBV29-1, the J call TRBJ2-5, with a possible D match to TRBD1 (6 bases). The CDR3 is 13 residues long. Germline V gene lookup returns CDR1 SQVTM and CDR2 ANQGSEA. Deletions cut 2 bases from V and 6 bases from J, with 13 bases between. The CDR3 here is CSVELQGQQTQYF. The CDR3 DNA reads TGCAGCGTTGAACTACAGGGTCAACAGACCCAGTACTTC.

The chain couples TRBV5-1 to TRBJ2-7; D perhaps matches TRBD2 (5 bases). V was shortened by 0 bases and J by 0 bases, with 13 bases between the two germline ends. This CDR3 region has 16 residues. CDR1 is SGHRS, CDR2 YFSETQ, per germline. The CDR3 sequence: CASSLDPTTTSYEQYF. CDR3 DNA: TGCGCCAGCAGCTTGGACCCGACTACCACCTCCTACGAGCAGTACTTC.

The CDR3 DNA reads TGTGCCAGCAGCTTGGCTAGCGGAGCCTACAATGAGCAGTTCTTC. It specifies CASSLASGAYNEQFF. This chain uses TRBV5-6 with TRBJ2-1; TRBD2 aligns across 7 bases. This CDR3 contains 15 residues. The V gene's germline CDR1 is SGHDT and CDR2 YYEEEE. J was trimmed by 2 bases and V by 0 bases; bases with no gene match: 2.

The chain links TRBV5-6 to TRBJ2-7; D is undetermined. Germline values: CDR1 SGHDT, CDR2 YYEEEE. With 1 base removed from V and 3 bases from J, the gap between germline ends came to 11 bases. The CDR3 is 14 residues long. The CDR3 DNA reads TGTGCCAGCAGCTTGTCTCAAGGGAACTACGAGCAGTACTTC. This gives the protein CASSLSQGNYEQYF. The full variable domain, rest sourced from reference TRBV5-6 and TRBJ2-7, is DAGVTQSPTHLIKTRGQQVTLRCSPKSGHDTVSWYQQALGQGPQFIFQYYEEEERQRGNFPDRFSGHQFPNYSSELNVNALLLGDSALYLCASSLSQGNYEQYFGPGTRLTVT.

About this clone: In the same sample, other DNA sequences code for this CDR3. The rearrangement joins TRBV9 to TRBJ1-6; 8 nucleotides line up with TRBD1. The CDR3 sequence is 14 residues long. Germline CDR1 SGDLS, CDR2 YYNGEE. After removal of 3 bases from V and 6 bases from J, the junction contained 2 bases not matched to a gene. For the CDR3, the DNA is TGTGCCAGCAGCGCAGGGGGCGGTAATTCACCCCTCCACTTT. The encoded protein is CASSAGGGNSPLHF.